The entry below describes one TCR beta chain. These data originate in a study of radiotherapy plus CTLA-4 blockade in lung cancer. The overall study: Objective responses were documented in around 20% of patients, with disease control in about 31%.

This table comes from immunoSEQ multiplex PCR, and its TCRdb copy is limited to in-frame clones, with some not included. In the table there are 90,000 to 95,000 clones, roughly 85% of which are singletons. Enrolled patients, whose metastatic non-small-cell lung cancer was chemo-refractory, received focal radiation plus CTLA-4 blockade with ipilimumab. Material: peripheral blood, obtained from a patient treated with radiotherapy plus ipilimumab. The sequence derives from a human donor with non-small cell lung cancer who had stable disease on radiotherapy plus ipilimumab.

The CDR3 region is CASSVGTGLYGYTF. For the CDR3, the DNA is TGTGCCAGCAGCGTGGGGACAGGGCTCTATGGCTACACCTTC. The chain is built from TRBV9 and TRBJ1-2; 9 bases agree with TRBD1. V gave up 2 bases and J gave up 4 bases; unmatched junction bases: 3. Germline loops: CDR1 SGDLS, CDR2 YYNGEE. This CDR3 is built from 14 residues. The variable domain in full, with the rest retrieved from reference TRBV9 and TRBJ1-2, is DSGVTQTPKHLITATGQRVTLRCSPRSGDLSVYWYQQSLDQGLQFLIQYYNGEERAKGNILERFSAQQFPDLHSELNLSSLELGDSALYFCASSVGTGLYGYTFGSGTRLTVV.